These T cell receptor beta chains were read from a single sample in a study of circulating and synovial CD4+ cells in juvenile arthritis. Sequenced by immunoSEQ multiplex PCR; TCRdb stores in-frame clones only, minus some. The sample includes approximately 35,000 clones, roughly 96% of them seen just once. The sequenced sample was CD4+ T cells from blood. These TCRs come from a human donor with juvenile idiopathic arthritis. The conserved cysteine and the conserved F or W are not part of the CDR3 here. The order of the fields is J gene, V gene, clone size, CDR3 protein. Not every row has a clone size; where given, it reads once, few, many or a size class.

TRBJ2-1,TRBV15,once,ATSREWTSGRNSSYNEQF
TRBJ2-5,TRBV20-1,-,SGLKETQY
TRBJ1-5,TRBV6-1,-,ASKQGNQPQH
TRBJ2-1,TRBV7-8,once,ASSLGWDSGGEQF
TRBJ1-3,TRBV5-1,-,ASSFKPQDSGNTIY
TRBJ2-3,TRBV5-1,once,ASGLAGGRTDTQY
TRBJ2-1,TRBV15,-,ATSRDIGPGGTLSSYNEQF
TRBJ1-6,TRBV4-3,-,ASSTGTGNNSPLH
TRBJ2-5,TRBV28,-,ASSPTQETQY
TRBJ2-5,TRBV2,-,ASRTGGRETQY
TRBJ2-2,TRBV10-3,-,ALGTLNTGELL
TRBJ2-5,TRBV5-1,-,ASSLSLAGRETQY
TRBJ2-1,TRBV19,-,ASSSRVLGEQF
TRBJ1-2,TRBV19,-,ASSRTGSYGYT
TRBJ1-1,TRBV29-1,-,SVEAFFQGGHTEAF
TRBJ2-2,TRBV9,-,ASSVTSGGNTGELF
TRBJ1-1,TRBV18,-,ASSPTERTEAF
TRBJ1-5,TRBV7-2,-,ASSLTTGQPQH
TRBJ1-6,TRBV2,-,ASKEEATGNSPLH
TRBJ2-3,TRBV28,-,ASSSVTDTQY
TRBJ2-5,TRBV5-1,-,ASSLFDRTQETQY
TRBJ2-7,TRBV10-2,-,ASRLGQGTYEQY
TRBJ2-5,TRBV6-1,-,ASSEGDRKETQY
TRBJ1-5,TRBV5-1,once,ASSSGGGSQPQH
TRBJ2-3,TRBV7-8,-,ASSPGTSGSTDTQY
TRBJ2-2,TRBV5-1,few,ASSLLPSELTGELF
TRBJ1-1,TRBV30,-,AWKRGQEAF
TRBJ1-1,TRBV7-2,-,ASSGNDRGAF
TRBJ2-3,TRBV18,-,ASSEVTLLTDTQY
TRBJ2-7,TRBV4-1,-,ASSQRAEVTYEQY
TRBJ2-3,TRBV2,-,ATSPHTSVPDTQY
TRBJ2-3,TRBV4-2,-,ASRRTGQITDTQY
TRBJ1-2,TRBV6-6,-,ASSSTGSYGYT
TRBJ1-1,TRBV18,-,ASSAQRTDSNTEAF
TRBJ2-7,TRBV7-8,-,ASSLGSSGGAYEQY